This passage covers 10 T cell receptor beta chains from one sample sequenced in a study of cytomegalovirus exposure and HLA in healthy donors. The PCR ran on 60 Vbeta and 13 Jbeta primers. This table comes from immunoSEQ multiplex PCR, and its TCRdb copy is limited to in-frame clones, with some not included. The table lists about 130,000 clones, over 80% of them singletons. The material sequenced was PBMCs. The receptors derive from a man aged 18 to 30 in good health and CMV-seropositive.

The chain carries TRBV6-4 and TRBJ2-2; the D gene is possibly TRBD1 (6 bases). V lost 6 bases and J lost 3, with 14 bases in between. The CDR3 sequence is 15 residues long. Germline V gives CDR1 MRHNA, CDR2 SNTAGT. The CDR3 sequence: CASSEGVSDTGELFF. As DNA, the CDR3 is TGTGCCAGCAGCGAGGGGGTCTCGGACACCGGGGAGCTGTTTTTT.

The CDR3 sequence: CASSPPSGQGGSPLHF. The CDR3 DNA reads TGTGCCAGCAGCCCTCCTTCGGGACAGGGTGGTTCACCCCTCCACTTT. The chain is built from TRBV28 and TRBJ1-6; 9 positions agree with TRBD1. The CDR3 is 16 residues long. Germline assignment: CDR1 MDHEN and CDR2 SYDVKM. Germline trimming cut 6 bases from V and 9 bases from J; bases unmatched to any gene: 12.

The chain uses TRBV9 and TRBJ2-7; 7 bases line up with TRBD1. V gave up 7 bases and J gave up 2 bases; unmatched junction bases: 3. Looked up from germline, CDR1 is SGDLS and CDR2 is YYNGEE. CDR3 size: 12 residues. The CDR3 loop reads CASGTATYEQYF. In DNA form, the CDR3 reads TGTGCCAGCGGGACAGCCACCTACGAGCAGTACTTC.

The chain is built from TRBV5-5 and TRBJ1-2, with unresolved D. With 2 bases removed from V and 0 bases from J, the gap between germline ends came to 8 bases. Germline V lookup: CDR1 SGHKS, CDR2 YYEKEE (reference sequence). The CDR3 totals 14 residues. The CDR3 coding sequence is TGTGCCAGCAGCTTCGAGGTCTCTAACTATGGCTACACCTTC. Translation: CASSFEVSNYGYTF.

The chain couples TRBV9 to TRBJ2-5; TRBD2 is a possible D gene (5 bases). The germline V and J ends were trimmed by 6 bases and 2 bases, with 17 bases remaining between them. CDR1 and CDR2 from the germline V gene are SGDLS and YYNGEE. CDR3 length equals 15 residues. The CDR3 sequence is CASTVRGGRQETQYF. The CDR3 DNA follows: TGTGCCAGCACCGTTCGGGGTGGACGTCAAGAGACCCAGTACTTC.

The chain links TRBV28 to TRBJ2-2, with D perhaps TRBD2 (6 bases). Per the germline V gene, CDR1 is MDHEN and CDR2 is SYDVKM. This CDR3 contains 17 residues. The ends were cut back, 2 bases at V and 6 bases at J, with 19 bases in the middle. The CDR3 sequence: CASSLVGHGLIAGELFF. In DNA form, the CDR3 reads TGTGCCAGCAGTTTAGTAGGCCACGGACTAATCGCCGGGGAGCTGTTTTTT.

The chain is built from TRBV14 and TRBJ1-1; perhaps TRBD1 as D (6 bases). The CDR3 is made up of 13 amino acids. The V gene lost 1 base and the J gene lost 4 bases, with 7 bases spanning the gap. CDR1 SGHDN and CDR2 FVKESK come from the germline V gene. The CDR3 sequence: CASSQVQGTEAFF. The CDR3 coding sequence is TGTGCCAGCAGCCAAGTACAGGGCACTGAAGCTTTCTTT.

The gene calls are TRBV6-5 and TRBJ2-7, with unresolved D. The CDR3 sequence is 11 residues long. The germline V gene has CDR1 MNHEY and CDR2 SVGAGI. V was pared by 6 bases and J by 3 bases, with 6 bases between. For the CDR3, the DNA is TGTGCCAGCAGCTCCTTCTACGAGCAGTACTTC. This codes for CASSSFYEQYF.

The chain employs TRBV2 and TRBJ2-5, with D unclear. Germline CDR1 and CDR2: SNHLY and FYNNEI. The V and J ends lost 4 bases and 2 bases respectively, with 8 bases between them. CDR3 length: 13 residues. CDR3: CASSVLVQETQYF. CDR3 bases: TGTGCCAGCAGTGTTCTTGTACAAGAGACCCAGTACTTC.

The chain is built from TRBV6-1 and TRBJ2-7; 7 nucleotides align to TRBD1. The CDR3 has 15 residues. Trimming at V came to 4 bases and at J to 6 bases, leaving 12 bases not matched to a gene. The germline gives CDR1 MNHNS, CDR2 SASEGT. This CDR3 reads CASSASTGMGAEQYF. The CDR3 bases are TGTGCCAGCAGTGCGTCGACAGGGATGGGCGCCGAGCAGTACTTC.